This T cell receptor beta chain was captured in a study of T cell responses to AZD1222 COVID-19 vaccine (dated by TCRdb to 2020 to 2023). Regarding the study in general: A total of roughly 240 trial participants underwent TCR sequencing, of whom about 210 received two doses of AZD1222 and about 25 received two doses of the MenACWY control vaccine. Trial participants were enrolled by age into subgroups of 18-55, 56-69 and 70-plus years, and around 150, 29 and 61 TCR-sequenced participants, respectively, were included in these subgroups.

In the case of this clone: Its cognate antigen has yet to be identified. No base quality values were provided; no much bigger clone lies one nucleotide off.

Study-level results and caveats: Reportedly, close to half of the unique spike-specific TCRs recognized epitopes lying outside the regions that are mutated in the B.1.351 and B.1.1.7 variants. Conclusions about previously exposed vaccinees are limited, since just a handful of AZD1222 recipients were seropositive for SARS-CoV-2 at baseline. CD4 TCRs associated with the vaccine covered the entire spike protein, and the dominant responses were in regions 160-218 and 743-854. In the small 56-69-year group, the increase in depth fell short of significance, most likely because of low power. Spike-specific TCR breadth and depth rose significantly after two AZD1222 doses compared with day 0 and with MenACWY recipients. Participants were mostly white British and included more females than males, and it was suggested by the authors that clonal diversity may have been underestimated. No day 14 peak-response samples were available, so repertoires were characterized only after the peak T cell response.

The sample's time point label, in plain terms: about 28 days (+/-7) after the second vaccine dose. AZD1222 recipients whose second dose came at about 4 weeks and those whose second dose came at about 12 weeks were combined into one group, since spike-specific TCR depth and breadth did not differ between the two schedules. Vaccinee samples came from UK trials COV001 and COV002, including a single-blind randomized controlled phase 2/3 trial of AZD1222 (ChAdOx1 nCoV-19) in healthy adults. Trial participant PBMC samples were collected at day 0 and day 28 after the second dose for TCRbeta chain sequencing. The CDR3 runs 16 amino acids, cysteine and phenylalanine included. Kept here is only the CDR3 DNA, which spans 48 bases and is read in frame from base 1. The CDR3 regions of human TCRbeta chains were subjected to immunosequencing. From the authors' description of their analysis: Repertoire TCRs were matched against a reference library of SARS-CoV-2-specific TCRs generated with the MIRA antigen-specificity platform. Breadth was defined as the fraction of unique TCRs that were SARS-CoV-2-associated, and depth was defined as the fraction of total T cells that were SARS-CoV-2-associated. Using the MIRA data, each spike-specific TCR was assigned both to the spike region to which the TCR was reactive and to a CD4 or CD8 class. Log10-transformed breadth and depth values were compared by one-way ANOVA with Sidak's multiple comparisons tests. The immuneACCESS repertoire file appears here via TCRdb, limited to in-frame rearrangements. These files lack a portion of the clones; in checked studies, under half of the deficit traces to unresolved V genes, and the cause of the others is not known. V, J and clone size reflect that table, while D and trimming were determined from the DNA. The sample table records 70,000 to 95,000 clones; approximately 89% of these occur just once. The top ten constitute about 29% of the sample.

The clonotype was recovered from an adult who received the AZD1222 COVID-19 vaccine. This receptor chain uses TRBV21-1 and TRBJ2-2; TRBD2 is taken as the D call from the table, unchecked against the DNA. TRBV21-1 has pseudogene status. The sequences come from peripheral blood, collected 28 days after the second AZD1222 dose. The CDR3 protein: CASSPGLAGEFGELFF. The DNA reads TGTGCCAGCAGCCCAGGACTAGCGGGAGAGTTCGGGGAGCTGTTTTTT.